Listed below are T cell receptor beta chains from one sample, sequenced in a study of cytomegalovirus exposure and HLA in healthy donors. Method: immunoSEQ multiplex PCR; TCRdb's copy keeps in-frame clones and lacks some. The sample consists of around 150,000 clones, roughly 80% of them appearing once. Sequenced input: PBMCs. Receptor source: a male donor in good health and CMV-seronegative. Each CDR3 is given with its conserved first and last residue. Fields, in order: D gene, clone size, V gene, J gene, CDR3 DNA, CDR3 protein. A D gene is named only where the DNA matches it firmly. Where a row states a size, it is once, few, many or the class of an expanded clone; other rows omit it.

d_call: TRBD1; clone_size: -; v_call: TRBV7-8; j_call: TRBJ2-7; cdr3_nt: TGTGCCAGCAGCTCCCCCCGAGACAGGGGATTGTCCAGCGAGCAGTACTTC; cdr3_aa: CASSSPRDRGLSSEQYF
d_call: -; clone_size: once; v_call: TRBV10-3; j_call: TRBJ2-7; cdr3_nt: TGTGCCGTCTCCAAGGGGGCCTACGAGCAGTACTTC; cdr3_aa: CAVSKGAYEQYF
d_call: -; clone_size: -; v_call: TRBV9; j_call: TRBJ2-1; cdr3_nt: TGTGCCAGCAGCGTAGAGGTCGCGGGGTCCGATGAGCAGTTCTTC; cdr3_aa: CASSVEVAGSDEQFF
d_call: TRBD1; clone_size: -; v_call: TRBV7-9; j_call: TRBJ2-7; cdr3_nt: TGTGCCAGCAGCTTCGGGACAGACTACGAGCAGTACTTC; cdr3_aa: CASSFGTDYEQYF
d_call: TRBD2; clone_size: few; v_call: TRBV27; j_call: TRBJ2-1; cdr3_nt: TGTGCCAGCAGTTCGGCCGGGACTAGCGGGAAGAGTAATGAGCAGTTCTTC; cdr3_aa: CASSSAGTSGKSNEQFF
d_call: TRBD1; clone_size: -; v_call: TRBV28; j_call: TRBJ1-2; cdr3_nt: TGTGCCAGCAGTTTCCCGGGGACAGGGGCCCATGGCTACACCTTC; cdr3_aa: CASSFPGTGAHGYTF
d_call: -; clone_size: -; v_call: TRBV7-9; j_call: TRBJ2-5; cdr3_nt: TGTGCCAGCAGCCGGCGGGATCAAGAGACCCAGTACTTC; cdr3_aa: CASSRRDQETQYF
d_call: TRBD2; clone_size: -; v_call: TRBV7-9; j_call: TRBJ2-7; cdr3_nt: TGTGCCAGCACCCTGACTAGCAGACCCTACGAGCAGTACTTC; cdr3_aa: CASTLTSRPYEQYF
d_call: -; clone_size: -; v_call: TRBV6-1; j_call: TRBJ1-5; cdr3_nt: TGTGCCACCTACGGACAGAACAATCAGCCCCAGCATTTT; cdr3_aa: CATYGQNNQPQHF
d_call: -; clone_size: once; v_call: TRBV5-4; j_call: TRBJ2-5; cdr3_nt: TGTGCCAGCAGCGAAGGGGCCAGCGAAGAGACCCAGTACTTC; cdr3_aa: CASSEGASEETQYF
d_call: TRBD2; clone_size: -; v_call: TRBV7-3; j_call: TRBJ2-1; cdr3_nt: TGTGCCAGCAGCTCGGTAGCGGGGGGATACAATGAGCAGTTCTTC; cdr3_aa: CASSSVAGGYNEQFF
d_call: -; clone_size: -; v_call: TRBV9; j_call: TRBJ2-2; cdr3_nt: TGTGCCAGCAGCGCTCAATGGAGCGGGGAGCTGTTTTTT; cdr3_aa: CASSAQWSGELFF
d_call: -; clone_size: -; v_call: TRBV7-8; j_call: TRBJ2-5; cdr3_nt: TGTGCCAGCAGCATACCGGGCCAAGAGACCCAGTACTTC; cdr3_aa: CASSIPGQETQYF
d_call: TRBD2; clone_size: -; v_call: TRBV10-3; j_call: TRBJ2-5; cdr3_nt: TGTGCCATCAGTGAACAAGCGGGGGGGCCCGGTGAGACCCAGTACTTC; cdr3_aa: CAISEQAGGPGETQYF
d_call: -; clone_size: -; v_call: TRBV27; j_call: TRBJ1-3; cdr3_nt: TGTGCCAGCAGCAGGGGACAAAGTGGAAACACCATATATTTT; cdr3_aa: CASSRGQSGNTIYF
d_call: -; clone_size: -; v_call: TRBV5-3; j_call: TRBJ1-3; cdr3_nt: TGTGCCAGAAGCTTTATAGGGGAAAACTCTGGAAACACCATATATTTT; cdr3_aa: CARSFIGENSGNTIYF
d_call: -; clone_size: -; v_call: TRBV9; j_call: TRBJ1-3; cdr3_nt: TGTGCCAGCAGCCCACGACAGGCGAGCTCTGGAAACACCATATATTTT; cdr3_aa: CASSPRQASSGNTIYF